This T cell receptor beta chain is drawn from a study of control samples from healthy donors and cancer patients. Sequencing used immunoSEQ multiplex PCR; TCRdb keeps in-frame clones, though not all of them. The sample carries hundreds of thousands of clones, roughly four fifths recorded once. The CDR3 is 15 amino acids. V lost 3 bases, J lost 6 bases, and 8 bases stayed unmatched. CDR1 is DFQATT, CDR2 SNEGSKA, per germline (reference sequence). The chain uses TRBV20-1 and TRBJ2-3; TRBD2 aligns across 11 bases. The sequencing sample was made of PBMCs. The origin of this receptor is a woman aged 55-75 years with lung cancer. CDR3 protein: CSASDSGGVLDTQYF. Here the CDR3 DNA reads TGCAGTGCTAGTGATAGCGGGGGGGTGTTGGATACGCAGTATTTT.